This record covers a single TCR beta chain. Its specificity is unknown. These data come from a study of siplizumab effects on memory and regulatory T cells. Study-wide findings and caveats: Greater diversity than memory cells seemed evident in naive T cells, which also appeared to be major alloresponse contributors. Of the alloreactive clones, only a minor fraction mapped to unstimulated subsets.

Using immunoSEQ multiplex PCR, the repertoire was profiled, and TCRdb retains in-frame clones only, with some absent. This sample has tens of thousands of clones; just over 95% occur once, and the top ten carry 0.85% to 1.4%. The sequence came from a human donor in good health. Sequencing was done on a sample of naive CD8+ T cells sorted from blood.

CDR3 in DNA: TGTGCCAGCAGTTACTCGGCGGGAAGGGAGACCCAGTACTTC. It specifies CASSYSAGRETQYF. The chain has TRBV6-5 and TRBJ2-5, with a possible D match to TRBD2 (6 bases). The CDR3 length is 14 residues. Deletions cut 0 bases from V and 5 bases from J, with 10 bases between. Germline CDR1 reads MNHEY; CDR2 reads SVGAGI.